Following are 24 T cell receptor beta chains from one sample sequenced in a study of blood T cell repertoires in COVID-19. The repertoire was sequenced with immunoSEQ multiplex PCR; TCRdb's copy has only in-frame clones and lacks some. Here the sample spans around 200,000 clones, about 85% being singletons. Sequencing was carried out using peripheral blood. These receptors were collected from a woman at least 80 years old with acute or convalescent COVID-19.

The genes are TRBV5-1 and TRBJ1-1; 9 bases match TRBD1. The CDR3 is 15 residues long. Trimming removed 3 bases from V and 0 bases from J; junction bases left unmatched: 3. The germline gives CDR1 SGHRS, CDR2 YFSETQ. The DNA for the CDR3 is TGCGCCAGCAGCTCCGGACAGGGGTTGAACACTGAAGCTTTCTTT. This codes for CASSSGQGLNTEAFF.

This clone was found a few times. The genes are TRBV5-8 and TRBJ2-7, with 10 bases identical to TRBD2. V shed 2 bases and J 7 bases; nucleotides not matched to a gene: 3. CDR1 and CDR2 from the germline V gene are SGHTS and YDEGEE. This CDR3 spans 13 amino acids. CDR3 DNA sequence: TGTGCCAGCAGCTTTAGCGGGAGGAGAGAGCAGTACTTC. The encoded protein is CASSFSGRREQYF.

This rearrangement joins TRBV11-2 to TRBJ1-2; D gene unclear. This CDR3 comprises 16 residues. The V gene's germline CDR1 is SGHAT and CDR2 FQNNGV. V lost 5 bases and J 0 bases, leaving 16 bases between the germline ends. CDR3 nucleotides: TGTGCCAGCAGCCCCCAAGGGAGGGAGGCTAACTATGGCTACACCTTC. Translation: CASSPQGREANYGYTF.

The chain recombines TRBV19 with TRBJ2-1; D may be TRBD1 (6 bases). This CDR3 has 12 amino acids. CDR1 and CDR2 from the germline V gene are LNHDA and SQIVND (reference sequence). With 0 bases removed from V and 10 bases from J, the gap between germline ends came to 7 bases. The CDR3 loop reads CASSIDQGEQFF. The DNA of the CDR3 is TGTGCCAGTAGTATAGACCAGGGGGAGCAGTTCTTC.

J is TRBJ2-1 and V is TRBV11-2; D possibly corresponds to TRBD1 (5 bases). V dropped 3 bases and J dropped 5 bases, with 11 bases sitting between them. The V gene's germline CDR1 is SGHAT and CDR2 FQNNGV. The CDR3 sequence is 14 residues long. For the CDR3, the DNA is TGTGCCAGCAGCTTTAGGGGCGAGAACAATGAGCAGTTCTTC. Translating it yields CASSFRGENNEQFF.

In its sample, this clone was seen once. This chain uses TRBV12-3 or TRBV12-4 with TRBJ1-5, with unresolved D. The CDR3 has 13 residues. V was pared by 2 bases and J by 4 bases, with 6 bases between. The CDR3 DNA follows: TGTGCCAGCAGTTTACTGTCTAATCAGCCCCAGCATTTT. Translated, it gives CASSLLSNQPQHF.

The chain employs TRBV6-1 and TRBJ1-4, with D perhaps matching TRBD1 (5 bases). V lost 1 base to trimming and J lost 3 bases, with 9 bases between them. Germline values: CDR1 MNHNS, CDR2 SASEGT. CDR3 size: 15 residues. The CDR3 reads CASSEGGRANEKLFF. CDR3 coding DNA: TGTGCCAGCAGTGAAGGGGGGAGGGCTAATGAAAAACTGTTTTTT.

This clone was seen more than once but under ten times. This chain connects TRBV10-3 to TRBJ1-2, with 9 bases lining up with TRBD1. The CDR3 contains 13 residues. After removal of 9 bases from V and 7 bases from J, the junction contained 9 bases not matched to a gene. Germline loops: CDR1 ENHRY, CDR2 SYGVKD. The CDR3 nucleotides are TGTGCCATGCAACAGGGGGCATTCGGTGGCTACACCTTC. Encoded protein: CAMQQGAFGGYTF.

The chain employs TRBV11-2 and TRBJ2-3, with 12 bases that match TRBD2. J lost 3 bases, V lost 5 bases, and 6 bases had no gene match. Germline V lookup: CDR1 SGHAT, CDR2 FQNNGV. This CDR3 region has 16 residues. This CDR3 is CASSPGLAGSTDTQYF. The CDR3 DNA reads as TGTGCCAGCAGCCCTGGACTAGCGGGATCGACAGATACGCAGTATTTT.

This chain joins TRBV4-3 and TRBJ1-1; 7 bases fit TRBD1. The CDR3 spans 13 residues. Per germline, CDR1 LGHNA and CDR2 YSLEER. J gave up 6 bases and V 1 base, and 2 bases lay outside the gene matches. The CDR3 spells CASSQADRAEAFF. CDR3 bases: TGCGCCAGCAGCCAAGCCGACAGGGCTGAAGCTTTCTTT.

The V gene is TRBV11-2, the J gene TRBJ2-3, with 8 bases aligning to TRBD2. The CDR3 consists of 16 residues. With 0 bases clipped from V and 3 bases from J, the junction kept 5 bases outside the gene matches. Germline V gene data show CDR1 as SGHAT and CDR2 as FQNNGV. The CDR3 bases are TGTGCCAGCAGCTTAGATGGGGCGGGAGGAACAGATACGCAGTATTTT. Its translation is CASSLDGAGGTDTQYF.

The chain is built from TRBV25-1 and TRBJ2-1; no reliable D call. The germline V gene has CDR1 MGHDK and CDR2 SYGVNS. V shed 3 bases and J shed 7 bases, with 16 bases lying between them. The CDR3 covers 15 residues. CDR3 DNA sequence: TGTGCCAGCAGTGACCCTGCCGGGTGGCGGAATGAGCAGTTCTTC. Translating gives CASSDPAGWRNEQFF. Combining the CDR3 with reference TRBV25-1 and TRBJ2-1 gives the whole variable domain EADIYQTPRYLVIGTGKKITLECSQTMGHDKMYWYQQDPGMELHLIHYSYGVNSTEKGDLSSESTVSRIRTEHFPLTLESARPSHTSQYLCASSDPAGWRNEQFFGPGTRLTVL.

This clone was found a few times. The CDR3, as DNA: TGTGCCATCAGTGCCCGGGGTGAAACCGGGGAGCTGTTTTTT. Protein: CAISARGETGELFF. This chain uses TRBV10-3 with TRBJ2-2; possibly TRBD2 for D (5 bases). CDR3 length: 14 residues. CDR1 ENHRY and CDR2 SYGVKD come from the germline V gene. The V end lost 4 bases, the J end lost 5 bases, and 11 bases lay between the germline ends.

CDR3 in DNA: TGTGCCAGCTCACCGACTTTAGGCAGCTCTGGGGCCAACGTCCTGACTTTC. This gives the protein CASSPTLGSSGANVLTF. The chain links TRBV18 to TRBJ2-6; no firm D call. Germline V gives CDR1 KGHSH, CDR2 LQKENI. V gave up 3 bases and J gave up 0 bases, with 12 bases separating them. CDR3 length equals 17 residues. Variable domain in full (rest from reference TRBV18 and TRBJ2-6): NAGVMQNPRHLVRRRGQEARLRCSPMKGHSHVYWYRQLPEEGLKFMVYLQKENIIDESGMPKERFSAEFPKEGPSILRIQQVVRGDSAAYFCASSPTLGSSGANVLTFGAGSRLTVL.

The chain employs TRBV5-5 and TRBJ1-4; D perhaps matches TRBD1 (6 bases). Per the germline V gene, CDR1 is SGHKS and CDR2 is YYEKEE (reference sequence). The V and J ends lost 4 bases and 7 bases respectively, with 20 bases between them. This CDR3 spans 16 amino acids. The CDR3 protein is CASSNPGGGAGEKLFF. The CDR3 DNA reads as TGTGCCAGCAGCAACCCCGGCGGGGGGGCCGGTGAAAAACTGTTTTTT.

V is TRBV5-1 and J is TRBJ2-2; possible D gene TRBD2, 6 bases. The germline V gene has CDR1 SGHRS and CDR2 YFSETQ. V was shortened by 2 bases and J by 5 bases, with 16 bases between the two germline ends. The CDR3 loop spans 16 amino acids. CDR3 coding DNA: TGCGCCAGCAGCTTACATACGGGAGTGGGGACCGGGGAGCTGTTTTTT. Translation: CASSLHTGVGTGELFF.

The rearrangement uses TRBV4-3 and TRBJ2-7; maybe TRBD2 (7 bases). The CDR3 has 15 amino acids. The V gene's germline CDR1 is LGHNA and CDR2 YSLEER. V gave up 3 bases and J gave up 3 bases, with 15 bases separating them. CDR3 sequence (DNA): TGCGCCAGCAGCCATGTGGGGGGGGGCCTCTACGAGCAGTACTTC. It specifies CASSHVGGGLYEQYF.

The chain combines TRBV14 with TRBJ1-2; no reliable D call. The length of the CDR3 is 14 residues. The V end lost 6 bases, the J end lost 4 bases, and 15 bases lay between the germline ends. Germline V gene sequence: CDR1 SGHDN, CDR2 FVKESK. The CDR3: CASRHTTEIYGYTF. CDR3 nucleotide sequence: TGTGCCAGCAGACATACAACAGAAATCTATGGCTACACCTTC.

V usage is TRBV15 and J usage is TRBJ1-2, with TRBD1 as a possible D gene (5 bases). Germline assignment: CDR1 LNHNV and CDR2 YYDKDF (reference sequence). The CDR3 length is 13 residues. Trimming cost V 3 bases and J 8 bases, with 13 bases left between them. The CDR3 region is CATSSRGGWGYTF. The CDR3 DNA reads as TGTGCCACCAGCAGTAGGGGTGGTTGGGGCTACACCTTC.

A single count supports this clone. The chain combines TRBV19 with TRBJ1-5, with TRBD1 matching over 8 bases. The CDR3 length is 15 residues. Germline loops: CDR1 LNHDA, CDR2 SQIVND (reference sequence). The V segment lost 9 bases and the J segment 1 base; nucleotides outside the gene matches: 8. CDR3 sequence (DNA): TGTGCCAGCCGAACGACAGGGGAAAGCAATCAGCCCCAGCATTTT. This sequence encodes CASRTTGESNQPQHF.

CDR3 sequence: CASSNGPQGICYEQYF. The CDR3 coding sequence is TGTGCCAGCAGCAATGGCCCTCAGGGGATATGTTACGAGCAGTACTTC. The V gene is TRBV21-1, the J gene TRBJ2-7; TRBD1 is the table's D call, not checked against the DNA. TRBV21-1 has pseudogene status. CDR3 size: 16 residues.

This chain joins TRBV19 and TRBJ2-3; unclear D gene. Germline CDR1 and CDR2: LNHDA and SQIVND (reference sequence). V was trimmed by 4 bases and J by 0 bases, leaving 8 bases between them. This CDR3 has 14 residues. The chain's CDR3 is CASSTSASTDTQYF. CDR3 in DNA: TGTGCCAGTAGTACCAGTGCTAGCACAGATACGCAGTATTTT.

This clone was picked up one time. The rearrangement links TRBV6-5 to TRBJ2-5; possible D gene TRBD1, 5 bases. V was pared by 6 bases and J by 1 base, with 12 bases between. The V gene's germline CDR1 is MNHEY and CDR2 SVGAGI. This CDR3 has 14 residues. CDR3 in DNA: TGTGCCAGCAGGAACATAGGGGTCCAAGAGACCCAGTACTTC. Its translation: CASRNIGVQETQYF.

The rearrangement uses TRBV3-1 (or the pseudogene TRBV3-2) and TRBJ1-2, with D perhaps TRBD1 (5 bases). Germline V gives CDR1 LGHDT, CDR2 YNNKEL (reference sequence). The CDR3 length is 15 residues. V was pared by 4 bases and J by 2 bases, with 14 bases between. This CDR3 reads CASSPPRTLNYGYTF. In DNA, the CDR3 is TGTGCCAGCAGCCCGCCCCGGACATTGAACTATGGCTACACCTTC.